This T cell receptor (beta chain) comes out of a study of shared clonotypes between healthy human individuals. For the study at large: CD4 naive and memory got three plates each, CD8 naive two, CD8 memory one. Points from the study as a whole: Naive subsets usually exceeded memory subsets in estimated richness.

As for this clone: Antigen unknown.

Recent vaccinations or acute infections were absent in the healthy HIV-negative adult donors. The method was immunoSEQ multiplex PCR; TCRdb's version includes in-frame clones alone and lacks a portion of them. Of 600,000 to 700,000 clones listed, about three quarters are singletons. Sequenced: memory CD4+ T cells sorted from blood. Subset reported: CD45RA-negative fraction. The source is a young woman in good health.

As DNA, the CDR3 is TGTGCCAGCACCTTAGGGACAGGGGCTTCCTACGAGCAGTACTTC. Its translation is CASTLGTGASYEQYF. The gene calls are TRBV28 and TRBJ2-7; TRBD1 agrees at 10 bases. The CDR3 spans 15 residues. The junction had 7 bases not matched to a gene; V was cut back by 7 bases and J by 1 base. Germline CDR1 and CDR2: MDHEN and SYDVKM.